This section outlines one T cell receptor (beta chain) sequence together with its context. This receptor's antigen is unknown. No much larger clonotype is one base removed from it; base qualities were not supplied. The label giving this sample's treatment or condition can be read as: roughly 10-day PBMC culture with coronavirus spike peptide pools or control peptides (ViraFEST assay). The ViraFEST assay was used in the study, in which antigen-specific T cells were expanded with peptide pools and expanded clonotypes were subsequently identified by TCR sequencing. The convalescent patients' positive SARS-CoV-2 PCR tests fell between March and December 2020, which was before the Alpha, Beta and Delta variants emerged in the United States. PBMCs were cultured at approximately 2.1 million per well in IMDM supplemented with approximately 5.4% human AB serum and 9.5 to 10 IU/ml IL-2, with about 9 ug/ml peptide pools added. Half of the culture medium was replaced with fresh IL-2-containing medium on days 3 and 7. After less than 12 days of culture, CD4+ T cells were isolated by negative selection using the EasySep CD4+ T cell isolation kit. Ficoll-Paque Plus gradient centrifugation was used to isolate PBMCs from whole blood, and the isolated PBMCs were then either used fresh or cryopreserved at -140C. In general, triplicate wells were set up for every culture condition.

This sample was taken from a study of vaccination and CD4 T cells after COVID-19 (dated by TCRdb to between 2021 and 2023). Looking at the study overall: Every convalescent patient had a positive nasal swab PCR test for SARS-CoV-2, with mild disease in roughly nine patients and severe disease in one. Participants received two doses of either the Pfizer-BioNTech BNT162b2 vaccine (n=8) or the Moderna mRNA-1273 vaccine (n=2). Six males and four females were included in the convalescent cohort, with two Hispanic individuals, seven Caucasians, two Asians and one multiracial person represented. Overlapping spike peptide pools from SARS-CoV-2 and from the common cold coronaviruses HCoV-NL63, HCoV-OC43 and HCoV-229E were used as culture stimuli. Post-vaccine blood samples were collected a median of approximately eleven weeks after the second vaccine dose, ranging from about 13 to 241 days. In 10 COVID-19 convalescent patients and a handful of infection-naive healthy vaccine recipients, researchers compared the spike-specific CD4+ TCR repertoire from before mRNA vaccination with the repertoire from after. Post-COVID blood samples from convalescent patients were collected a median of 101 days after diagnosis, with a range of roughly 30 to 161 days. In control cultures, a CEFX viral epitope pool was used as positive control, an HIV-1 Nef peptide pool was used as negative control, or no peptide was added.

General conclusions and limits of the study: The median number of SARS-CoV-2-reactive clonotypes rose from approximately 20 after infection to a few dozen after vaccination, but the change was not significant. In convalescent patients, a median around 86% of post-vaccine SARS-CoV-2-reactive clones were detected only after vaccination, and vaccine-specific priming was suggested by this finding. The number of convalescent patients in the study was relatively small, and the study did not examine early timepoints following natural infection. Of the vaccine-specific clones in convalescent patients, 304 of 307, or nearly all, reacted only to SARS-CoV-2 spike and did not cross-react with common cold coronaviruses.

The method behind the library was PCR. TCR sequencing of DNA from cultured CD4+ T cells used the Oncomine TCR Beta short-read assay at the Johns Hopkins FTIC core. The QIAamp micro DNA kit was used to extract genomic DNA from the cultured CD4+ T cells. Oncomine TCR Beta libraries made from cultured CD4+ T cells were pooled using unique dual indexes and sequenced on an Illumina iSeq 100. For the original study's pipeline: Non-productive sequences were removed, and CDR3s that did not start with C, did not end with F or W, or were shorter than 7 amino acids were discarded. Antigen-specific clonotypes were identified using the MANAFEST web application through comparison of peptide-stimulated wells with reference and other culture wells. To be called positive, a clone needed an FDR below 0.05, an odds ratio above 5, and a productive frequency above 0.1% in at least two of three replicate wells. A clonotype was classed as cross-reactive if the clonotype showed significant expansion both in SARS-CoV-2 spike wells and in at least one common cold coronavirus spike condition. Levenshtein distances (stringdist) and unrooted phylogenetic trees (ape) in R version 3.6.1 were used to assess CDR3 homology. The raw public reads went through TCRdb reprocessing: fastp at Q25, MiXCR clone calling, in-frame beta chains kept. When rows share a CDR3 protein, they turn into one entry using the most common DNA and genes. The V and J calls follow TCRdb's processing rather than the paper's. This sample holds some 14,000 distinct CDR3 sequences; roughly 55% were observed only once. The ten most abundant clones make up approximately 15% of the sample.

The CDR3, cysteine through phenylalanine, is 15 amino acids long. This entry keeps only the CDR3 DNA: 45 bases, framed from base 1. From V the trimming removes 6 bases and from J it removes 7 bases, while the gene matches leave 10 bases of the junction unaccounted for. According to the germline V gene (reference sequence), CDR1 reads LNHDA and CDR2 reads SQIVND. This clonotype was sampled from a human donor who had recovered from COVID-19. Here the chain combines TRBV19 and TRBJ2-1, and 9 bases in between align with TRBD1. Sequencing was carried out using CD4+ T cells from blood, cultured in vitro. The CDR3 corresponds to CASRRSGTGSNEQFF. The DNA sequence is as follows: TGTGCCAGTAGACGTAGTGGGACAGGGAGTAATGAGCAGTTCTTC.